The 15 T cell receptor beta chains listed next were all sequenced from one sample in a study of cytomegalovirus exposure and HLA in healthy donors. The PCR contained 60 Vbeta and 13 Jbeta primers. Libraries were prepared by immunoSEQ multiplex PCR; TCRdb keeps only in-frame clonotypes and omits some of them. The sample contains 220,000 or so clones, more than 65% of which appear only once. Material for sequencing was PBMCs. These receptor sequences come from a woman aged 30 to 39 in good health and CMV-seronegative.

This chain links TRBV5-4 with TRBJ1-2; the D gene is possibly TRBD1 (5 bases). The germline gives CDR1 SGHNT, CDR2 YYREEE (reference sequence). The length of the CDR3 is 12 residues. Trimming took off 0 bases at V and 6 bases at J, with 6 bases between the two ends. DNA of the CDR3: TGTGCCAGCAGCTTGGCCAGGGATGGCTACACCTTC. It codes for CASSLARDGYTF.

Only a few counts were recorded for this clone. This chain uses TRBV4-2 with TRBJ2-1; TRBD2 matches 10 bases. Trimming removed 1 base from V and 7 bases from J; junction bases left unmatched: 4. The CDR3 contains 15 residues. From germline, CDR1 is LGHNA and CDR2 YNFKEQ. CDR3 amino acids: CASSQGASGGNEQFF. DNA for the CDR3: TGTGCCAGCAGCCAAGGAGCTAGCGGGGGAAATGAGCAGTTCTTC.

This clone came up a few times. The genes are TRBV4-1 and TRBJ1-4; 10 bases are shared with TRBD1. Per the germline V gene, CDR1 is MGHRA and CDR2 is YSYEKL. Trimming cost V 3 bases and J 3 bases; bases outside gene matches: 4. The CDR3 is made up of 16 amino acids. In DNA, the CDR3 is TGCGCCAGCAGCCAGAGGGGGACAGGGGCTAATGAAAAACTGTTTTTT. Translation gives CASSQRGTGANEKLFF.

This clone has more than one count but fewer than ten. J is TRBJ2-5 and V is TRBV6-5; 12 bases align to TRBD2. This CDR3 comprises 16 residues. Germline V gene data show CDR1 as MNHEY and CDR2 as SVGAGI. J gave up 5 bases and V 4 bases, and 8 bases lay outside the gene matches. CDR3 coding DNA: TGTGCCAGCAGTTCCCTGACTAGCGGGGGTAGGGAGACCCAGTACTTC. It translates to CASSSLTSGGRETQYF.

The CDR3 is CASSFRGLAYTDTQYF. CDR3 coding DNA: TGTGCCAGCAGCTTCCGCGGGCTAGCCTACACAGATACGCAGTATTTT. The chain is built from TRBV7-9 and TRBJ2-3; TRBD2 might be the D (5 bases). V was clipped by 3 bases and J by 2 bases, with 15 bases between them. Germline loops: CDR1 SEHNR, CDR2 FQNEAQ (reference sequence). The CDR3 sequence is 16 residues long.

A remark on this clone: One end of the junction fails to match germline, which may point to a read error. The rearrangement uses TRBV2 and TRBJ2-3; TRBD2 matches at 7 bases. The CDR3 runs to 17 residues. Germline V gene data show CDR1 as SNHLY and CDR2 as FYNNEI. The CDR3 sequence is CVSTRDPTSTVTDTQYF. The CDR3 nucleotides read TGTGTCAGCACTAGGGACCCGACTAGCACGGTCACAGATACGCAGTATTTT.

Remarks on this clone: Other DNA sequences in the same sample also yield this CDR3. This sequence joins TRBV6-5 and TRBJ1-4; D perhaps matches TRBD1 (5 bases). V lost 5 bases, J lost 2 bases, and 9 bases lay in between. Germline-derived CDR1 and CDR2 are MNHEY and SVGAGI. The CDR3 has 14 amino acids. CDR3 region: CASSGGATNEKLFF. As DNA, the CDR3 is TGTGCCAGCAGTGGAGGGGCGACTAATGAAAAACTGTTTTTT.

This sequence joins TRBV5-1 and TRBJ1-1, with TRBD1 identical over 8 bases. V dropped 0 bases and J dropped 3; count of bases not matched to a gene: 4. In germline, CDR1 is SGHRS, CDR2 YFSETQ. The CDR3 is 15 amino acids. The CDR3 here is CASSLGDRGDTEAFF. The CDR3 DNA is TGCGCCAGCAGCTTGGGTGACAGGGGAGACACTGAAGCTTTCTTT.

The chain couples TRBV27 to TRBJ2-3; possible D gene TRBD1, 6 bases. Germline CDR1 and CDR2: MNHEY and SMNVEV (reference sequence). V was trimmed by 6 bases and J by 2 bases, leaving 18 bases between them. The CDR3 runs to 16 residues. The CDR3 reads CASSMGAGWTTDTQYF. The CDR3 bases are TGTGCCAGCAGCATGGGGGCAGGGTGGACCACAGATACGCAGTATTTT.

The rearrangement joins TRBV6-1 to TRBJ1-1; 9 bases map to TRBD1. V lost 8 bases to trimming and J lost 3 bases; unmatched junction nucleotides: 7. CDR1 MNHNS and CDR2 SASEGT come from the germline V gene. CDR3 size: 14 residues. CDR3 sequence: CASSPDRGDTEAFF. The CDR3 bases are TGTGCCAGCTCACCGGACAGGGGAGACACTGAAGCTTTCTTT.

The rearrangement joins TRBV19 to TRBJ1-5; the D is unclear. The CDR3 is 15 residues long. The V and J ends lost 10 bases and 0 bases respectively, with 16 bases between them. Germline lookup yields CDR1 LNHDA and CDR2 SQIVND (reference sequence). In nucleotides, the CDR3 is TGTGCCACTAACAAGGCGGCCGATAGCAATCAGCCCCAGCATTTT. Protein: CATNKAADSNQPQHF.

The chain carries TRBV30 and TRBJ2-1; the D gene is possibly TRBD2 (6 bases). The germline V gene has CDR1 GTSNPN and CDR2 SVGIG (reference sequence). Between the trimmed V and J ends, which lost 6 bases and 3 bases, there was a span of 15 bases. There are 14 residues in the CDR3. CDR3 in DNA: TGTGCCTGCGAAAGTGGCGGGATCTACAATGAGCAGTTCTTC. Translating it yields CACESGGIYNEQFF. Using reference TRBV30 and TRBJ2-1 for the parts outside the CDR3, the full variable domain is SQTIHQWPATLVQPVGSPLSLECTVEGTSNPNLYWYRQAAGRGLQLLFYSVGIGQISSEVPQNLSASRPQDRQFILSSKKLLLSDSGFYLCACESGGIYNEQFFGPGTRLTVL.

This clone occurred a few times. The CDR3 region has the DNA TGTGCCAGCAGCTTTCTTCCGGGACAGGGGTCCGACGAGCAGTACTTC. Translating it yields CASSFLPGQGSDEQYF. The chain carries TRBV7-9 and TRBJ2-7, with TRBD1 matching over 10 bases. Germline V gives CDR1 SEHNR, CDR2 FQNEAQ (reference sequence). The CDR3 loop spans 16 amino acids. Unmatched junction bases numbered 10, after V lost 3 bases and J lost 5 bases.

This clone was detected only a few times. The chain uses TRBV7-8 and TRBJ1-3; no firm D call. CDR1 and CDR2 (germline): SGHVS, FQNEAQ. The V gene lost 5 bases and the J gene lost 3 bases, with 17 bases spanning the gap. The CDR3 runs to 16 residues. Written as DNA, the CDR3 is TGTGCCAGCAGCCCCCGAGGGAGGCTTTATGGAAACACCATATATTTT. Translated, it gives CASSPRGRLYGNTIYF.

Concerning this clone: The junction departs from germline at one end; a sequencing error may be responsible. This chain links TRBV7-9 with TRBJ2-5; TRBD2 agrees at 9 bases. Germline CDR1 and CDR2: SEHNR and FQNEAQ (reference sequence). CDR3 length equals 14 residues. CDR3 bases: TGTTCCAGCAGCCTGGGACTAGCCCAAGAGACCCAGTACTTC. Its protein is CSSSLGLAQETQYF.